The 29 T cell receptor beta chains listed next were all sequenced from one sample in a study of shared clonotypes between healthy human individuals. Data came from immunoSEQ multiplex PCR; TCRdb stores just in-frame clones and leaves some out. The sample lists about 2.4 million clones; roughly 92% were seen once. Sequencing was done on a sample of naive CD4+ T cells sorted from blood. The subset is: CD45RA+ positively selected. These receptors all come from a man younger than 35 in good health.

This chain links TRBV29-1 with TRBJ1-1; no clear D gene. This CDR3 is 13 amino acids long. Germline V lookup: CDR1 SQVTM, CDR2 ANQGSEA. The germline V and J ends were trimmed by 4 bases and 0 bases, with 9 bases remaining between them. This CDR3 is CSVVEGLNTEAFF. As DNA, the CDR3 is TGCAGCGTTGTGGAGGGCCTGAACACTGAAGCTTTCTTT.

The chain links TRBV5-1 to TRBJ1-1; 10 bases agree with TRBD1. CDR3 length: 15 amino acids. Trimming cost V 5 bases and J 5 bases; bases outside gene matches: 9. Germline V gene data show CDR1 as SGHRS and CDR2 as YFSETQ. DNA of the CDR3: TGCGCCAGCAGTTCTCAGGGACAGGGGAAGACTGAAGCTTTCTTT. Translating gives CASSSQGQGKTEAFF. The variable domain in full, with the rest retrieved from reference TRBV5-1 and TRBJ1-1, is KAGVTQTPRYLIKTRGQQVTLSCSPISGHRSVSWYQQTPGQGLQFLFEYFSETQRNKGNFPGRFSGRQFSNSRSEMNVSTLELGDSALYLCASSSQGQGKTEAFFGQGTRLTVV.

The V and J genes are TRBV4-2 and TRBJ2-2; weak D call: TRBD1 (6 bases). V was pared by 0 bases and J by 1 base, with 12 bases between. CDR1 and CDR2 (germline): LGHNA, YNFKEQ. The CDR3 loop spans 17 amino acids. CDR3 in DNA: TGTGCCAGCAGCCAAGATCCAGGGGCCCTGAACACCGGGGAGCTGTTTTTT. Translation gives CASSQDPGALNTGELFF.

This sequence joins TRBV5-4 and TRBJ2-5, with D uncertain. Germline assignment: CDR1 SGHNT and CDR2 YYREEE (reference sequence). Trimming left V 4 bases short and J 2 bases short, with 9 bases between. This CDR3 spans 13 amino acids. In DNA form, the CDR3 reads TGTGCCAGCAGCGTCGACTGGCAAGAGACCCAGTACTTC. Translation gives CASSVDWQETQYF.

The V gene is TRBV5-1, the J gene TRBJ2-6; no reliable D call. Trimming removed 0 bases from V and 4 bases from J, with 5 bases in between. Germline CDR1 SGHRS, CDR2 YFSETQ. There are 14 residues in the CDR3. The CDR3 spells CASSLGYGANVLTF. Here the CDR3 DNA reads TGCGCCAGCAGCTTGGGGTACGGGGCCAACGTCCTGACTTTC.

A word on this clone: This CDR3 is also generated by other DNA sequences in the sample. The chain employs TRBV19 and TRBJ1-2; 9 bases match TRBD1. This CDR3 has 15 residues. Per germline, CDR1 LNHDA and CDR2 SQIVND (reference sequence). The junction had 10 bases not matched to a gene; V was cut back by 6 bases and J by 5 bases. The CDR3 is CASSPGTGKSYGYTF. The CDR3 DNA follows: TGTGCCAGTAGCCCCGGGACAGGGAAGAGTTATGGCTACACCTTC.

This clone has just one count. CDR3: CSVWTAPPYYEQYF. CDR3 coding DNA: TGCAGCGTGTGGACAGCCCCACCTTACTACGAGCAGTACTTC. V usage is TRBV29-1 and J usage is TRBJ2-7, with D maybe TRBD1 (6 bases). Germline lookup yields CDR1 SQVTM and CDR2 ANQGSEA. V shed 6 bases and J shed 3 bases, with 18 bases lying between them. The CDR3 covers 14 residues.

A single count supports this clone. The chain couples TRBV10-3 to TRBJ2-7; no reliable D call. V was trimmed by 2 bases and J by 2 bases, leaving 10 bases between them. Germline CDR1 is ENHRY and CDR2 is SYGVKD. The CDR3 is 14 amino acids. CDR3 sequence reads: CAISEGENPYEQYF. The CDR3 coding sequence is TGTGCCATCAGTGAGGGAGAAAACCCCTACGAGCAGTACTTC.

This chain joins TRBV5-1 and TRBJ2-7; 9 positions match TRBD1. After removal of 7 bases from V and 2 bases from J, the junction contained 13 bases not matched to a gene. The CDR3 totals 16 residues. In germline, CDR1 is SGHRS, CDR2 YFSETQ. This CDR3 reads CASSVDGGTGTYEQYF. CDR3 DNA: TGCGCCAGCTCCGTGGATGGGGGGACAGGGACCTACGAGCAGTACTTC.

The chain combines TRBV7-9 with TRBJ1-1, with no clear D. The CDR3 extends over 15 amino acids. Germline V gene data show CDR1 as SEHNR and CDR2 as FQNEAQ (reference sequence). V was clipped by 5 bases and J by 0 bases, with 13 bases between them. The chain's CDR3 is CASSRSQSLNTEAFF. The CDR3 region has the DNA TGTGCCAGCAGCCGCTCCCAGTCATTGAACACTGAAGCTTTCTTT.

This clone was picked up one time. The chain recombines TRBV5-6 with TRBJ2-2; 8 nucleotides match TRBD1. Per germline, CDR1 SGHDT and CDR2 YYEEEE. The V gene end was trimmed by 6 bases and the J gene end by 7 bases; junction bases not matched to a gene: 8. The CDR3 length is 14 residues. The CDR3 protein is CASTRTGRDGELFF. The CDR3, as DNA: TGTGCCAGCACCCGGACAGGGCGGGACGGGGAGCTGTTTTTT. Complete variable domain (other parts from reference TRBV5-6 and TRBJ2-2): DAGVTQSPTHLIKTRGQQVTLRCSPKSGHDTVSWYQQALGQGPQFIFQYYEEEERQRGNFPDRFSGHQFPNYSSELNVNALLLGDSALYLCASTRTGRDGELFFGEGSRLTVL.

The rearrangement joins TRBV5-6 to TRBJ2-3, with TRBD1 matching over 8 bases. Germline CDR1 and CDR2: SGHDT and YYEEEE. The CDR3 extends over 14 amino acids. Trimming cost V 4 bases and J 4 bases; bases outside gene matches: 5. The CDR3 loop reads CASSPARGPDTQYF. CDR3 nucleotide sequence: TGTGCCAGCAGCCCCGCCAGGGGGCCAGATACGCAGTATTTT. Looking up the rest from reference TRBV5-6 and TRBJ2-3 gives the full variable domain: DAGVTQSPTHLIKTRGQQVTLRCSPKSGHDTVSWYQQALGQGPQFIFQYYEEEERQRGNFPDRFSGHQFPNYSSELNVNALLLGDSALYLCASSPARGPDTQYFGPGTRLTVL.

The chain recombines TRBV11-2 with TRBJ1-4, with TRBD1 as a possible D gene (5 bases). Germline CDR1 reads SGHAT; CDR2 reads FQNNGV. The CDR3 consists of 14 residues. V lost 4 bases and J lost 7, with 13 bases in between. CDR3 loop: CASSWQGSGEKLFF. For the CDR3, the DNA is TGTGCCAGCAGCTGGCAGGGATCCGGTGAAAAACTGTTTTTT.

The chain couples TRBV9 to TRBJ2-7; D remains ambiguous. Germline assignment: CDR1 SGDLS and CDR2 YYNGEE. The CDR3 spans 14 residues. V lost 0 bases to trimming and J lost 2 bases, with 9 bases between them. CDR3 in amino acids: CASSVALSPYEQYF. The DNA of the CDR3 is TGTGCCAGCAGCGTAGCTTTAAGTCCCTACGAGCAGTACTTC.

J is TRBJ1-5 and V is TRBV5-6; no definite D call. The CDR3 contains 16 residues. The V gene lost 0 bases and the J gene lost 0 bases, with 10 bases spanning the gap. Looked up from germline, CDR1 is SGHDT and CDR2 is YYEEEE. CDR3 DNA: TGTGCCAGCAGCTTGGATCGGGTGCCTAGCAATCAGCCCCAGCATTTT. The encoded protein is CASSLDRVPSNQPQHF.

To note about this clone: Additional DNA sequences in this sample encode the identical CDR3. V usage is TRBV5-1 and J usage is TRBJ2-7, with 7 bases lining up with TRBD1. This CDR3 spans 13 amino acids. The V gene end was trimmed by 2 bases and the J gene end by 4 bases; junction bases not matched to a gene: 3. Germline assignment: CDR1 SGHRS and CDR2 YFSETQ. CDR3 residues: CASSFDRVYEQYF. The CDR3, as DNA: TGCGCCAGCAGCTTCGACAGGGTATACGAGCAGTACTTC.

V usage is TRBV28 and J usage is TRBJ1-2; D call uncertain. The CDR3 is 14 amino acids. V gave up 3 bases and J gave up 4 bases, with 12 bases separating them. The V gene's germline CDR1 is MDHEN and CDR2 SYDVKM. CDR3 region: CASSLRQLVYGYTF. CDR3 in DNA: TGTGCCAGCAGTTTGCGGCAGCTTGTCTATGGCTACACCTTC.

CDR3 protein: CASSLGSKAPTGETQYF. In DNA, the CDR3 is TGTGCCAGCAGCTTAGGATCTAAGGCCCCGACGGGTGAGACCCAGTACTTC. The V call is TRBV11-2, the J call TRBJ2-5; D unresolved. The V end lost 1 base, the J end lost 5 bases, and 20 bases lay between the germline ends. In germline, CDR1 is SGHAT, CDR2 FQNNGV. This CDR3 has 17 amino acids.

The chain employs TRBV5-4 and TRBJ2-3; D is perhaps TRBD1 or TRBD2 (7 bases each). Germline V CDR1 and CDR2: SGHNT, YYREEE (reference sequence). Trimming left V 4 bases short and J 2 bases short, with 17 bases between. The CDR3 loop spans 16 amino acids. Written as DNA, the CDR3 is TGTGCCAGCAGCCCCTTGGGAGGGGGCTCCACAGATACGCAGTATTTT. It translates to CASSPLGGGSTDTQYF.

V usage is TRBV25-1 and J usage is TRBJ2-7; 11 nucleotides match TRBD1. The CDR3 consists of 17 residues. The germline CDR1 and CDR2 sequences are MGHDK and SYGVNS. V dropped 3 bases and J dropped 1; count of bases not matched to a gene: 8. The DNA for the CDR3 is TGTGCCAGCAGTGAGGGACAGGGGGGAGTTGGGTCCTACGAGCAGTACTTC. It codes for CASSEGQGGVGSYEQYF.

This chain links TRBV4-1 with TRBJ1-6; D ambiguous. Germline V gives CDR1 MGHRA, CDR2 YSYEKL. The germline V and J ends were trimmed by 4 bases and 9 bases, with 10 bases remaining between them. The CDR3 contains 13 residues. The CDR3 region has the DNA TGCGCCAGCAGCCGCTCCCAGGCTTCACCCCTCCACTTT. Translation gives CASSRSQASPLHF.

J is TRBJ2-7 and V is TRBV29-1; TRBD2 is a possible D gene (7 bases). Between the trimmed V and J ends, which lost 5 bases and 5 bases, there was a span of 10 bases. In germline, CDR1 is SQVTM, CDR2 ANQGSEA. This CDR3 is 11 amino acids long. CDR3 region: CSVRGADEQYF. The CDR3 nucleotides read TGCAGCGTTCGGGGGGCCGACGAGCAGTACTTC.

The V call is TRBV10-3, the J call TRBJ2-7, with TRBD2 matching 8 bases. This CDR3 comprises 15 residues. V trimming: 3 bases; J trimming: 4 bases; junction bases outside the gene matches: 8. Per germline, CDR1 ENHRY and CDR2 SYGVKD. The DNA of the CDR3 is TGTGCCATCAGTGATGTAGTAGCGGGGCCATACGAGCAGTACTTC. Translation gives CAISDVVAGPYEQYF.

The J gene is TRBJ2-7, the V gene TRBV15, with D hard to call. The CDR3 length is 15 residues. Germline V gives CDR1 LNHNV, CDR2 YYDKDF (reference sequence). V lost 7 bases, J lost 0 bases, and 16 bases lay in between. CDR3 region: CATTASAQSSYEQYF. CDR3 DNA: TGTGCCACCACAGCCAGCGCCCAGAGCTCCTACGAGCAGTACTTC.

The chain uses TRBV10-3 and TRBJ1-3; a weak D match, TRBD1 (5 bases). This CDR3 has 14 residues. Germline assignment: CDR1 ENHRY and CDR2 SYGVKD. V shed 3 bases and J shed 7 bases, with 13 bases lying between them. CDR3: CAISDAMSGNTIYF. The DNA of the CDR3 is TGTGCCATCAGTGACGCAATGTCAGGGAACACCATATATTTT.

J is TRBJ2-7 and V is TRBV4-1; possibly TRBD1 for D (6 bases). This CDR3 region has 15 residues. Germline assignment: CDR1 MGHRA and CDR2 YSYEKL. V gave up 1 base and J gave up 7 bases, with 17 bases separating them. The CDR3: CASSQAWGLFREQYF. Written as DNA, the CDR3 is TGCGCCAGCAGCCAAGCATGGGGGCTTTTCAGAGAGCAGTACTTC.

The rearrangement uses TRBV7-9 and TRBJ2-7; 10 bases map to TRBD1. The V and J ends lost 4 bases and 7 bases, in that order; junction bases with no gene match: 10. The CDR3 is made up of 15 amino acids. Germline V lookup: CDR1 SEHNR, CDR2 FQNEAQ (reference sequence). The CDR3 region is CASSSPGTGVWEQYF. For the CDR3, the DNA is TGTGCCAGCAGCTCCCCAGGGACAGGGGTTTGGGAGCAGTACTTC.

This clone came up once. The chain uses TRBV2 and TRBJ1-4, with 7 bases identical to TRBD1. The V and J ends lost 5 bases and 3 bases, in that order; junction bases with no gene match: 6. CDR3 size: 15 residues. The germline V gene has CDR1 SNHLY and CDR2 FYNNEI. This CDR3 reads CASSSTGAPNEKLFF. The CDR3 DNA reads as TGTGCCAGCAGTTCTACAGGGGCCCCTAATGAAAAACTGTTTTTT. The entire variable domain, with the rest obtained from reference TRBV2 and TRBJ1-4, is as follows: EPEVTQTPSHQVTQMGQEVILRCVPISNHLYFYWYRQILGQKVEFLVSFYNNEISEKSEIFDDQFSVERPDGSNFTLKIRSTKLEDSAMYFCASSSTGAPNEKLFFGSGTQLSVL.

The rearrangement links TRBV7-2 to TRBJ1-5; unclear D gene. Trimming shortened V by 6 bases and J by 6 bases, and 15 bases separated the two germline ends. CDR1 is SGHTA, CDR2 FQGNSA, per germline. This CDR3 is built from 14 residues. CDR3 residues: CASRQTGSSQPQHF. The DNA of the CDR3 is TGTGCCAGCAGGCAAACCGGGTCGAGTCAGCCCCAGCATTTT.